This TCR beta chain was captured by sequencing in a study of beta chain features in type 1 diabetes. In its sample, this clone was seen a few times. Its antigen is currently unknown. Expressed TCRB transcripts got sequenced, as all isolated RNA was reverse transcribed. Clones were sequenced by immunoSEQ multiplex PCR, and TCRdb holds only the in-frame ones, with some missing. This table has some 270,000 clones, approximately 8% appearing once. The study, taken as a whole, reports: Comparison showed that naive, central memory and Treg TCRB repertoires appeared more similar among patients than among healthy donors.

CD45RO/CCR7/CD25/CD127/CD95/CD27 sorting isolated CD4+ naive, central memory, regulatory and stem cell-like memory cells. Each sorted fraction was over 95% pure. Germline CDR1 is SGHTS and CDR2 is YDEGEE. This CDR3 is 14 amino acids long. Trimming stripped 7 bases from V and 4 bases from J, with 17 bases between. The clonotype originates from a woman aged 18-29 years in good health. The rearrangement joins TRBV5-8 to TRBJ1-1; a possible D gene is TRBD1 (5 bases). The sample comprised central memory CD4+ T cells from blood. CDR3 bases: TGTGCCAGCCGTTGGGGCAGATGGGGCACTGAAGCTTTCTTT. Its protein product is CASRWGRWGTEAFF. Combining the CDR3 with reference TRBV5-8 and TRBJ1-1 gives the whole variable domain EAGVTQSPTHLIKTRGQQATLRCSPISGHTSVYWYQQALGLGLQFLLWYDEGEERNRGNFPPRFSGRQFPNYSSELNVNALELEDSALYLCASRWGRWGTEAFFGQGTRLTVV.